A single sample is the source of the 2 T cell receptor beta chains below, sequenced in a study of technical replicates of blood from several donors. TCRdb's copy holds only in-frame clones and misses some; the assay was immunoSEQ multiplex PCR. The table has roughly 100,000 clones, almost 97% seen once; the top ten hold around 0.4%. Sequencing was performed on T cells isolated from PBMCs. These receptors were obtained from a human donor in good health.

In nucleotides, the CDR3 is TGTGCCAGCAGCCTCCTCAGGGGATCGTATGGCTACACCTTC. This sequence encodes CASSLLRGSYGYTF. The chain has TRBV5-8 and TRBJ1-2; weak D call: TRBD1 (6 bases). V lost 4 bases to trimming and J lost 5 bases, with 15 bases between them. In germline, CDR1 is SGHTS, CDR2 YDEGEE. The CDR3 runs 14 residues.

This chain uses TRBV2 with TRBJ2-1; 16 bases fit TRBD2. CDR1 and CDR2 (germline): SNHLY, FYNNEI. The CDR3 sequence is 18 residues long. V dropped 2 bases and J dropped 5; count of bases not matched to a gene: 6. CDR3 protein: CASSEPGLAGGQDNEQFF. For the CDR3, the DNA is TGTGCCAGCAGTGAACCGGGACTAGCGGGAGGGCAGGACAATGAGCAGTTCTTC. The variable domain in full, with the rest retrieved from reference TRBV2 and TRBJ2-1, is EPEVTQTPSHQVTQMGQEVILRCVPISNHLYFYWYRQILGQKVEFLVSFYNNEISEKSEIFDDQFSVERPDGSNFTLKIRSTKLEDSAMYFCASSEPGLAGGQDNEQFFGPGTRLTVL.